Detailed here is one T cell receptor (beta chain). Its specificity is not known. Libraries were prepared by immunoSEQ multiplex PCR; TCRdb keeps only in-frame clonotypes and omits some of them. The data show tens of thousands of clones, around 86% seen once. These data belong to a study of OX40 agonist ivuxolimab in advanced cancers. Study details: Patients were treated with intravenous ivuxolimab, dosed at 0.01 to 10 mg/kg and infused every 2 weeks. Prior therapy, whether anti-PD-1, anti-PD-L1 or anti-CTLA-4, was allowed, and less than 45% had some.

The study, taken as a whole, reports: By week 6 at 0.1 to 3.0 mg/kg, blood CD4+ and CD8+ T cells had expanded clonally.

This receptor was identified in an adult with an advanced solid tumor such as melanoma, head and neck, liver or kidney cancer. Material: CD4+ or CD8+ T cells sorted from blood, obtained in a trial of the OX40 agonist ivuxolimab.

The chain's CDR3 is CASSKQGAYEQYF. CDR3 bases: TGTGCCAGCTCTAAACAGGGGGCCTACGAGCAGTACTTC. The chain joins TRBV27 to TRBJ2-7; the match to TRBD1 covers 8 bases. The germline V gene has CDR1 MNHEY and CDR2 SMNVEV (reference sequence). The trim removed 8 bases at V and 2 bases at J, leaving 5 bases unmatched. This CDR3 contains 13 residues.